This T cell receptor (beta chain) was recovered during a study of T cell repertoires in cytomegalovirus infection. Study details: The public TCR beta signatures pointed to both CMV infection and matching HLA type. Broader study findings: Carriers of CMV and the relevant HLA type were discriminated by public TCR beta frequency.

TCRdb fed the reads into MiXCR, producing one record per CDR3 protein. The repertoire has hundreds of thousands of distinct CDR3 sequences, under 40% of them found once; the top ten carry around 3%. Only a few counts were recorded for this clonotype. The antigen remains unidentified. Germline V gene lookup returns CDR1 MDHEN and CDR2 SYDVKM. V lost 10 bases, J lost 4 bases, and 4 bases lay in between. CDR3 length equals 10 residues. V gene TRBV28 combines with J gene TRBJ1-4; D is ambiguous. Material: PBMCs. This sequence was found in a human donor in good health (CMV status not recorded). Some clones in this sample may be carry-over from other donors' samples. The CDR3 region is CATLNEKLFF. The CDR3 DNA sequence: TGTGCCACCCTTAATGAAAAACTGTTTTTT.